The clone carrying this TCR beta chain was found many times. This sample was taken from a study of metastatic and nonmetastatic thyroid tumors. TCRdb reprocessed the PCR reads via MiXCR. The table records about 93,000 clones, over 8.5% of them present only once. None of the patients had undergone any treatment ahead of thyroid surgery. Germline V gene data show CDR1 as SEHNR and CDR2 as FQNEAQ (reference sequence). CDR3 length equals 14 residues. The V end lost 5 bases, the J end lost 6 bases, and 14 bases lay between the germline ends. The sequencing input was blood. This TCR was recovered from a female donor with papillary thyroid cancer or a benign thyroid nodule (not recorded which). Some clones in this sample may be carry-over from other donors' samples. This chain joins TRBV7-9 and TRBJ2-1, with D possibly matching TRBD2 (5 bases). The CDR3 DNA is TGTGCCAGCAGCCAAAGGACTGCCGTCAATGAGCAGTTCTTC. This codes for CASSQRTAVNEQFF.